This TCR beta chain originates from a study of cytomegalovirus exposure and HLA in healthy donors (dated by TCRdb to about 2017). About the investigation overall: According to an earlier analysis of a few hundred of the donors, about 179 million T cells yielded roughly 110 million unique TCR beta sequences and 276 Gb of sequence data. An early release that covered about 640 HLA-typed donors contained approximately 300 gigabases of sequencing data and around 85 million unique TCR sequences. Of the 398 genotyped donors, 81% fell in the genetic ancestry cluster associated with self-reported Caucasian donors. The study aimed to test whether cataloging public T cell receptors could reveal signatures of past pathogen exposure. Using immunosequencing, the study profiled T cell repertoires from 500 to 800 subjects and related those repertoires to cytomegalovirus serostatus. In addition to the first cohort of around 670 subjects, a separate validation cohort of 120 different subjects was used. To predict cytomegalovirus infection status, the study combined high-throughput TCR immunosequencing, statistical association of individual TCRs with disease status, and machine learning. To study patterns of TCR occurrence, a later analysis re-analyzed previously published TCR beta repertoires from 500 to 850 donors and added high-resolution HLA genotyping. In the later analysis, no new phenotypic data were used to find candidate immune exposures; instead, reliance was placed on TCR beta sequences and their occurrence across donors. To decide whether each TCR beta V gene segment behaved as functional or pseudogenic, an earlier analysis of some 600 of the donors relied on high-throughput TCR beta sequencing. Donor age, sex, ethnicity and CMV serostatus were collected together with the repertoire data. A later genetic analysis used genome-wide SNP genotypes for about 55% of the 666 donors, treating that subset as a discovery cohort. Every repertoire in the discovery cohort had been generated on one and the same sequencing platform. HLA typing covered class I and class II loci at four-digit resolution. Typing coverage varied by locus: roughly 620-630 donors for A, B, C, DRB1 and DQB1; roughly 510 for DQA1; approximately 610 for DPA1; fewer than 480 for DPB1. Five DR-DQ haplotypes were handled as single units for association and clustering because linkage in the cohort was strong. On average, around 240,000 unique TCR beta nucleotide sequences were sequenced per donor among fewer than 500 genotyped donors of the cohort, with roughly a sixth of those sequences being non-productive. Study-wide conclusions, independent of this receptor: In a later analysis, several top co-occurrence clusters were reported to appear linked to parvovirus B19, influenza, CMV and Epstein-Barr virus. In a later genetic analysis, a missense DCLRE1C variant was associated with V-gene and J-gene trimming of TCR beta chains, and the association was replicated in an independent cohort. Most TCR sequences were observed very rarely across donors, whereas some public TCRs were present in many individuals. When HLA alleles, especially DR and DQ, strongly co-occurred, TCR associations were difficult to assign to individual alleles. Roughly uniform sequencing depth across donors was assumed in presence/absence analyses, although this assumption may not hold. A further reported finding was that TCR beta sequences accurately predicted the HLA-A and HLA-B alleles for most subjects in the first cohort. In an earlier analysis of 587 of the donors, most TCR beta V segments were observed in productive rearrangements about 87% or about 30% of the time, broadly matching IMGT annotations. A few of the identified cytomegalovirus-associated TCR beta chains were confirmed in vitro to be specific for cytomegalovirus antigens. Immune exposure information for the cohort was limited to CMV serostatus. The authors suggested that the approach could potentially be generalized to other disease states and immunological phenotypes. Linkage disequilibrium might explain the correlated functional status among segregating V segments, but an unknown experimental factor could not be ruled out. The study listed 150 to 200 TCR beta chains as associated with cytomegalovirus. The earlier analysis of about 600 of the donors excluded roughly 16 rarely observed V segments, including chromosome 9 orphons, because counts were too low. In a later analysis, HLA-associated TCR beta chains were found to be more clonally expanded and to have lower generation probabilities than equally common non-associated chains. Only TCR beta chains were sequenced in this cohort, and the absence of alpha or paired-chain data limited detectable features. Because the 87-base-pair reads could not distinguish some IMGT-functional V segments, including TRBV6-2 and TRBV6-3, those segments were excluded. A later genetic analysis reported fewer N-insertions in productive TCRs among donors in an Asian-associated ancestry cluster than the roughly 620-donor mean. A later analysis found that most CMV-associated TCR beta chains appeared HLA-restricted, with HLA associations seemingly driven largely by CMV exposure. In both the original and validation cohorts, the classifier was reported to diagnose cytomegalovirus status with high specificity and sensitivity. A cluster of highly shared sequence variants was judged likely to be a technical artifact of the sequencing pipeline. HLA typing was unavailable for some donors at each locus, so association tests used only the typed subset. A later analysis associated about 17,000 TCR beta sequences with specific HLA alleles at a false discovery rate of 0.05. In a later analysis, TCR association rates were found to vary across HLA loci, with the most associated TCRs seen for DRB1 alleles and the fewest for HLA-C alleles.

Libraries were prepared through the immunoSEQ multiplex PCR assay. The multiplex PCR relied on a mix of 60 forward primers for TCR Vbeta segments and 13 reverse primers for TCR Jbeta segments. The CDR3 region of rearranged TCR beta genes was amplified from genomic DNA by a multiplex PCR assay. On the Illumina HiSeq System, the amplified TCR beta libraries were sequenced as 87-base-pair reads. The study's processing was this. A later analysis tallied approximately 87 million unique TCR beta chains across the roughly 610 repertoires, and about 10 million of those chains were shared by two or more donors. Raw reads were error-corrected and collapsed into unique sequences with a nearest-neighbor algorithm that merged closely related sequences to remove PCR and sequencing errors. Alignment of CDR3 sequences to IMGT reference sequences was used to assign V, D and J gene segments. Each retained sequence needed at least a six-nucleotide match to both a V gene segment and a J gene segment. A rearrangement counted as productive if the CDR3 had no stop codons and remained in frame with V and J, and every other rearrangement counted as non-productive. Following IMGT convention, CDR3 was defined as the stretch from the second conserved V-encoded cysteine up to the conserved J-encoded phenylalanine. The earlier analysis of fewer than 750 of the donors excluded sequences that lacked an unambiguous match to a single V gene segment. In an earlier analysis of several hundred of the donors, V segments were called functional above 56.7% productive rearrangements and were called segregating when the between-donor standard deviation exceeded 5%. A statistical classification framework was built for diagnosing cytomegalovirus status from the catalog of TCR beta chain sequences. In a later analysis, TCR nucleotide sequences were compared against IMGT/GENE-DB human TR gene sequences so that V and J genes could be assigned. Using the TCRdist pipeline, a later analysis assigned CDR3 sequences along with most-parsimonious VDJ recombination scenarios. In a later analysis, each TCR beta chain was defined by its CDR3 amino acid sequence together with its V-gene family, and reads lacking a unique V-gene family were excluded. In a later analysis, 500 to 650 highly shared, low-generation-probability nucleotide sequences were removed to address suspected cross-contamination and a sequencing artifact. In a later analysis, a clonal expansion index was calculated for each public chain from normalized within-repertoire ranks of inferred template counts. A later analysis computed generation probabilities with a VDJ recombination model fitted to out-of-frame rearrangements, and checked the results against IGoR. Hypergeometric tests were used in a later analysis to score TCR-TCR, TCR-HLA and TCR-CMV co-occurrence, with a repertoire-size bias correction applied to the TCR pairs. A later analysis estimated false discovery rates by permuting HLA or CMV assignments 20 times. In a later analysis, co-occurring TCRs were grouped with DBSCAN, and TCRdist sequence similarity was added when clustering was performed within HLA-allele-positive subsets. Repertoires with fewer than 30,000 or more than 120,000 public chains were left out of co-occurrence clustering, as were several repertoires with anomalous nucleotide sharing. The immuneACCESS repertoire file appears here via TCRdb, limited to in-frame rearrangements. These files lack a portion of the clones; in checked studies, under half of the deficit traces to unresolved V genes, and the cause of the others is not known. Clone size and V and J calls were adopted from that table, with D and trimming inferred from the DNA. The sample profile shows under 200,000 clones; over 75% of them were found once. About 0.5% of the sample lies in the top ten.

On this clone itself: Its antigen remains unidentified. Per-nucleotide qualities are absent, and no much larger clonotype sits a single base away.

The CDR3 starts with the cysteine, ends with the phenylalanine, and has 17 residues. Only CDR3 DNA remains: 51 bases, in frame from the first base. CDR1 and CDR2, per the germline V gene, are SGHRS and YFSETQ. After removal of 3 bases from V and 3 bases from J, the junction retains 13 bases not matched to a gene. The cohort was made up of approximately 670 healthy bone marrow donors. Cohort members were all nominally healthy when sampled, although unrecorded immune exposures were likely present. The donor was CMV seronegative and was included in the group of approximately 350 seronegative cohort members. A peripheral blood sample was provided by each donor, and peripheral blood mononuclear cells were used for TCR beta sequencing. The Qiagen DNeasy Blood Extraction Kit was used to extract genomic DNA from the blood cell samples.

The clonotype originates from a woman between 45 and 65 years old in good health and CMV-seronegative. Recombination joined TRBV5-1 with TRBJ2-7, and TRBD1 matches 9 of the central bases. Sequencing was done on a sample of PBMCs. The nucleotide sequence reads as follows: TGCGCCAGCAGCTGGGAGGCCGGGACAGGGCTTATCTACGAGCAGTACTTC. Protein translation: CASSWEAGTGLIYEQYF.